This T cell receptor beta chain was captured by sequencing in a study of blood T cell repertoires in COVID-19 (dated by TCRdb to the early 2020s). Study-wide context: The collaborator samples originated in the United States, Italy and Spain and spanned the acute and convalescent phases of COVID-19. Where HLA class I and class II types were available, the types were taken from metadata supplied by the sample provider, not from assay-based typing. Sample metadata almost always included a de-identified subject ID, COVID-19 status, age in years and sex. The dataset comprised deeply sampled blood TCRbeta repertoires from subjects exposed to, actively infected with, or recovered from COVID-19. Samples came from the ongoing ImmuneRACE study (first 160 participants) plus 1,254 subjects from 6 global collaborators. The repertoires were released in a freely available public database intended as a resource for research on the immune response to SARS-CoV-2. The prospective study material was composed of cDNA or gDNA derived from T cells, B-cell-depleted T cells, or PBMCs. What the authors observed across the whole study: How much clinical and demographic metadata was included differed by source and by participant, and the metadata was provided uncurated.

Participants in the prospective study were enrolled through a virtual design, were aged about 18 to 90 years, and lived in about two dozen United States geographic areas. To assign participants to cohorts, the prospective study relied on clinical history that participants themselves reported in a screening survey and a study questionnaire. Exposed participants were defined as having been in contact with someone with a PCR-confirmed or clinician-diagnosed COVID-19 case within 2 weeks of study entry. Mobile phlebotomists in the prospective study collected whole blood, serum and a nasopharyngeal or oropharyngeal swab from every participant. Prospective study participants could optionally give additional blood draws and questionnaires over an approximately two-month period. Prospective study blood samples were shipped either frozen or at room temperature before DNA extraction. TCRbeta CDR3 regions were amplified from genomic DNA using the immunoSEQ Assay, a bias-controlled multiplex PCR. On the authors' methods: The number of nucleated cells in each sample was estimated by amplification of reference gene primers within the assay. To quantify the absolute abundance of each unique TCRbeta CDR3 rearrangement, sequence reads were collapsed and filtered. For each sample, productive Simpson clonality was calculated by taking the square root of Simpson's diversity index across productive rearrangements. Here the immuneACCESS table is served through TCRdb, limited to in-frame sequences with V and J called. Missing clones are a known gap in these copies; in checked studies unresolved V genes cover under half, and the rest lacks a known reason. Clonal size and the V and J genes are those of that table, whereas D and trimming came from the DNA. This sample gives roughly 150,000 clones in total; 84% of them show up just once. The ten most abundant clones make up 1.5% to 2% of the sample.

CDR1 SGDLS and CDR2 YYNGEE were looked up in the germline V gene. Trimming takes 1 base from V and 8 bases from J, and the germline ends sit 12 bases apart. From cysteine to phenylalanine, the CDR3 is 13 amino acids long. Just the 39-base CDR3 DNA is kept, in frame starting at base 1. On this clone itself: Its recognized antigen is unknown. Base quality data are lacking; no much larger clone is found one base away.

The source is a woman under 30 who had been exposed to COVID-19. Sequenced input: PBMCs or T cells enriched from blood (not recorded which). The sequence links TRBV9 to TRBJ1-1; a tentative D call is TRBD1 (5 bases match). Here is the DNA: TGTGCCAGCAGCGTAAGGGGTTATTCAGAAGCTTTCTTT. It translates to CASSVRGYSEAFF.